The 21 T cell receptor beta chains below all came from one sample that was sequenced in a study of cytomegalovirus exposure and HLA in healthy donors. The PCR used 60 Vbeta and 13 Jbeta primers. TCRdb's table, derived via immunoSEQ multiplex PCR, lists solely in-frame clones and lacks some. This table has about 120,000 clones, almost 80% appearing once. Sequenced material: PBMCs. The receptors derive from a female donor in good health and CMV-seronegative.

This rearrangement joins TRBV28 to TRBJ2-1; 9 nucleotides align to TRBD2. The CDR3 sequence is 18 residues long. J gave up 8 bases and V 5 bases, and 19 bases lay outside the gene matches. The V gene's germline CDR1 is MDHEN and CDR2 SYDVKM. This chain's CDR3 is CASSPSGAGGPGWDEQFF. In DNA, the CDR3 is TGTGCCAGCAGTCCCAGTGGGGCGGGAGGGCCAGGATGGGATGAGCAGTTCTTC.

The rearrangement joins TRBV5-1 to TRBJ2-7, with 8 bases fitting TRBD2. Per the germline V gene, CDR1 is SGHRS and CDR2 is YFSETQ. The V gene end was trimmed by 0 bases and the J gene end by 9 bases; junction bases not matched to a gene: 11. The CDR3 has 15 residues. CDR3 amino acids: CASSLEAGAPGRQYF. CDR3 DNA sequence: TGCGCCAGCAGCTTGGAAGCGGGAGCTCCGGGGAGGCAGTACTTC. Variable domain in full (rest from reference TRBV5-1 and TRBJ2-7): KAGVTQTPRYLIKTRGQQVTLSCSPISGHRSVSWYQQTPGQGLQFLFEYFSETQRNKGNFPGRFSGRQFSNSRSEMNVSTLELGDSALYLCASSLEAGAPGRQYFGPGTRLTVT.

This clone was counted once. The CDR3 region is CASKQEYEQYF. The CDR3 region has the DNA TGTGCCAGCAAACAGGAATACGAGCAGTACTTC. The chain recombines TRBV2 with TRBJ2-5; perhaps TRBD1 as D (5 bases). The DNA end favors TRBJ2-7, so the J call may be wrong. The CDR3 spans 11 residues. Germline V gene lookup returns CDR1 SNHLY and CDR2 FYNNEI.

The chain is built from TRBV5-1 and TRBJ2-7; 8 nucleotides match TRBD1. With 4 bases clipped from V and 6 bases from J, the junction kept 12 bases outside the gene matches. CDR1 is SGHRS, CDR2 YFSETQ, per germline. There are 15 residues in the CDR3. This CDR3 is CASSHVTGDTGEQYF. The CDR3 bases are TGCGCCAGCAGCCACGTGACAGGGGACACAGGCGAGCAGTACTTC.

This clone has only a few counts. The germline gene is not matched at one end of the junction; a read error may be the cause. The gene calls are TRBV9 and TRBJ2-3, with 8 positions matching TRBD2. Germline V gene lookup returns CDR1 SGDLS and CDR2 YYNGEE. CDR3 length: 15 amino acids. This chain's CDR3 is CACSVTSGGGDTQYF. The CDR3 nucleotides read TGTGCCTGCAGCGTCACTAGCGGAGGGGGGGATACGCAGTATTTT. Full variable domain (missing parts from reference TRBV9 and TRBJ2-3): DSGVTQTPKHLITATGQRVTLRCSPRSGDLSVYWYQQSLDQGLQFLIQYYNGEERAKGNILERFSAQQFPDLHSELNLSSLELGDSALYFCACSVTSGGGDTQYFGPGTRLTVL.

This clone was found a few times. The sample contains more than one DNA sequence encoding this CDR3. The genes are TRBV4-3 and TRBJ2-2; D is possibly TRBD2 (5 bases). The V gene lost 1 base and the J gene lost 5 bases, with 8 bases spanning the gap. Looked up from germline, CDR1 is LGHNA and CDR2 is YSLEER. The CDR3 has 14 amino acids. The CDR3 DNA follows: TGCGCCAGCAGCCAAGGGCCGGGGACCGGGGAGCTGTTTTTT. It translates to CASSQGPGTGELFF.

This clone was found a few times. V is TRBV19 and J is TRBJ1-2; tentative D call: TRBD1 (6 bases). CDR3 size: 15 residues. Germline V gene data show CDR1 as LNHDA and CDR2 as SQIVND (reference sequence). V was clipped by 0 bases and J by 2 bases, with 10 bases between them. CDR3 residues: CASSIDHQGNYGYTF. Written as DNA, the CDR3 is TGTGCCAGTAGTATAGATCATCAGGGGAACTATGGCTACACCTTC.

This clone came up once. CDR3 DNA: TGTGCCAGCAGCTTAAGGGGGGGAACCGGTAATTCACCCCTCCACTTT. Translating gives CASSLRGGTGNSPLHF. The rearrangement joins TRBV7-9 to TRBJ1-6; weak D call: TRBD1 (6 bases). The V and J ends lost 2 bases and 6 bases respectively, with 14 bases between them. The germline V gene encodes CDR1 SEHNR and CDR2 FQNEAQ (reference sequence). The CDR3 runs to 16 residues. Variable domain in full (rest from reference TRBV7-9 and TRBJ1-6): DTGVSQNPRHKITKRGQNVTFRCDPISEHNRLYWYRQTLGQGPEFLTYFQNEAQLEKSRLLSDRFSAERPKGSFSTLEIQRTEQGDSAMYLCASSLRGGTGNSPLHFGNGTRLTVT.

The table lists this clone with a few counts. The CDR3 DNA is TGTGCCAGCAGTCCCCACTTAGCGGGGGGATACAATGAGCAGTTCTTC. Protein: CASSPHLAGGYNEQFF. V is TRBV27 and J is TRBJ2-1, with 10 bases aligning to TRBD2. Germline values: CDR1 MNHEY, CDR2 SMNVEV (reference sequence). V shed 5 bases, J shed 4 bases, and the junction held 8 bases outside the gene matches. This CDR3 spans 16 amino acids.

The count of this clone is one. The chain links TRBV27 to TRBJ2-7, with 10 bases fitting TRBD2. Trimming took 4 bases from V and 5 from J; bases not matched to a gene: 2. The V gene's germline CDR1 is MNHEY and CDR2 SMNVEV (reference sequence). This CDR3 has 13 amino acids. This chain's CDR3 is CASSSGLADEQYF. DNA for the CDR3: TGTGCCAGCAGTTCCGGACTAGCGGACGAGCAGTACTTC.

DNA for the CDR3: TGTGCCTGGAGTCCTGGGGGGGGGACTGAAGCTTTCTTT. It translates to CAWSPGGGTEAFF. The rearrangement links TRBV30 to TRBJ1-1; the D gene is possibly TRBD1 (5 bases). V was clipped by 2 bases and J by 5 bases, with 12 bases between them. Germline V gene sequence: CDR1 GTSNPN, CDR2 SVGIG (reference sequence). The CDR3 loop spans 13 amino acids.

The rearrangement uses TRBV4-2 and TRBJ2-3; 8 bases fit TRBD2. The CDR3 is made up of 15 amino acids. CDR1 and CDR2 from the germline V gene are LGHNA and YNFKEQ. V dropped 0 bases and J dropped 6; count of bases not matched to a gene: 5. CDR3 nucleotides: TGTGCCAGCAGCCAAGAAGACGGGAGGGCCGATACGCAGTATTTT. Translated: CASSQEDGRADTQYF.

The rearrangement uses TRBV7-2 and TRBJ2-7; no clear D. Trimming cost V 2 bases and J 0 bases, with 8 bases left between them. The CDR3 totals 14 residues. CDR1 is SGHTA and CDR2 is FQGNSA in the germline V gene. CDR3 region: CASSLLRSSYEQYF. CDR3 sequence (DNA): TGTGCCAGCAGCTTACTTCGGAGCTCCTACGAGCAGTACTTC.

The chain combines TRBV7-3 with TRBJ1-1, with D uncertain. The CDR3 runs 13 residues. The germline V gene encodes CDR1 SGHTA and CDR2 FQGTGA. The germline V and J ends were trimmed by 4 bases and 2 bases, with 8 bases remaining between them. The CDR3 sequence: CASSSNSNTEAFF. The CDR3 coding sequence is TGTGCCAGCAGCTCTAATTCCAACACTGAAGCTTTCTTT.

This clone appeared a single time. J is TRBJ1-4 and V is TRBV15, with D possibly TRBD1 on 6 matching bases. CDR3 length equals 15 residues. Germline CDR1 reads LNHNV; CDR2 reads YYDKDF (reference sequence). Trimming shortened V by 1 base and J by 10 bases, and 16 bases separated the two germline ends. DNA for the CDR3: TGTGCCACCAGCAGAGCACAGGGAAGTCAGGGAAAACTGTTTTTT. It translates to CATSRAQGSQGKLFF.

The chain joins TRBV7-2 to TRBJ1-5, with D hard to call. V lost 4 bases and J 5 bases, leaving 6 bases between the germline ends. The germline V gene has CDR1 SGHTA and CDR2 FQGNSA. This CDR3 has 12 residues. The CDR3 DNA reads TGTGCCAGCAGCTCCTTCGATCAGCCCCAGCATTTT. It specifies CASSSFDQPQHF.

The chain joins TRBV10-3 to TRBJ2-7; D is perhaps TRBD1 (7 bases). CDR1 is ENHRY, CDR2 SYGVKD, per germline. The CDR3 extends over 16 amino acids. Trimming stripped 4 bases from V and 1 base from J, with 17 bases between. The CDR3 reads CAISGTGREASYEQYF. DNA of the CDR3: TGTGCCATCAGTGGGACAGGAAGGGAGGCGTCCTACGAGCAGTACTTC.

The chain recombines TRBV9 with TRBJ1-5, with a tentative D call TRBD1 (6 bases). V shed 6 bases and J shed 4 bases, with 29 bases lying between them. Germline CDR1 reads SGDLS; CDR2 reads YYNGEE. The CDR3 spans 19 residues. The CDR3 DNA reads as TGTGCCAGCACCGCTGGGGTAGCAGGGGTACCCCAACCAAATCAGCCCCAGCATTTT. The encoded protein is CASTAGVAGVPQPNQPQHF.

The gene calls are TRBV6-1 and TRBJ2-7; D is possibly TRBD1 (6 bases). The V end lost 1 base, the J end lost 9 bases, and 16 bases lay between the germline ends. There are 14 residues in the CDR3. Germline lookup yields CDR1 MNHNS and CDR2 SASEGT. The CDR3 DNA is TGTGCCAGCAGTGAAGTTTTTACACAGGGTCGGCAGTACTTC. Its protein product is CASSEVFTQGRQYF.

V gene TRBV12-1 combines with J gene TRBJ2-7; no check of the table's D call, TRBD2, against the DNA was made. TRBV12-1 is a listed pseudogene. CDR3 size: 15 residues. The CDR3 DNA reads TGTGCCAGCAGCTTTACGGGAGGGCCCCCTTACGAGCAGTACTTC. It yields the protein CASSFTGGPPYEQYF.

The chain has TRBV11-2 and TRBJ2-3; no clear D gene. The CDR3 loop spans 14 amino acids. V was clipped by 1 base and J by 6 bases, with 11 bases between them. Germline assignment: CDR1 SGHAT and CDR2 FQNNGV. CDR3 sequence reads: CASSLVATWDTQYF. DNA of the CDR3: TGTGCCAGCAGCTTAGTAGCCACGTGGGATACGCAGTATTTT.